Given below is one T cell receptor beta chain in context. These data originate in a study of blood T cells in healthy people across ages. V lost 5 bases and J lost 2; bases outside the gene matches: 13. The CDR3 has 17 amino acids. Germline loops: CDR1 LNHNV, CDR2 YYDKDF (reference sequence). With a J-beta primer mix and a sample-barcoded 5' primer, a second PCR ran about 6 to 11 cycles. MiXCR, applied by TCRdb to the 5' RACE reads, yields one record per CDR3 protein. In the table there are some 1.5 million distinct CDR3 sequences, roughly 28% of which are singletons. Donors were systemically healthy Caucasian individuals from Russia aged roughly 6 to 90 years. Per-sample yields of isolated PBMCs were at least 6 million.

The chain is built from TRBV15 and TRBJ2-3; 7 nucleotides align to TRBD2. The source is a woman under 40 in good health. The sample taken for sequencing was blood. CDR3 DNA: TGTGCCACCAGCCGCGGGGAGGGTAATGCATTCACAGATACGCAGTATTTT. Its translation: CATSRGEGNAFTDTQYF.